Listed below are T cell receptor beta chains from one sample, sequenced in a study of T cell responses to AZD1222 COVID-19 vaccine. Sequencing used immunoSEQ multiplex PCR; TCRdb keeps in-frame clones, though not all of them. There are about 140,000 clones in the sample; roughly 92% occur only once, and 3.5% to 4.5% lies in the top ten. The sequencing used peripheral blood, collected 28 days after the second AZD1222 dose. These receptors were taken from an adult who received the AZD1222 COVID-19 vaccine. Both conserved end residues are part of each CDR3. Fields, in order: D gene, clone size, V gene, CDR3 length, J gene, CDR3 protein, CDR3 DNA. The D gene is left open where the match is weak. Size values are once, few and many counts, or a class for expanded clones, and some rows have none.

d_call: .
clone_size: .
v_call: TRBV7-2
cdr3_length: 15
j_call: TRBJ2-2
cdr3_aa: CASSRGAGWTGELFF
cdr3_nt: TGTGCCAGCAGTCGTGGGGCGGGATGGACCGGGGAGCTGTTTTTT

d_call: .
clone_size: .
v_call: TRBV30
cdr3_length: 12
j_call: TRBJ2-5
cdr3_aa: CAWSVHRETQYF
cdr3_nt: TGTGCCTGGAGTGTACACCGGGAGACCCAGTACTTC

d_call: .
clone_size: .
v_call: TRBV28
cdr3_length: 15
j_call: TRBJ1-6
cdr3_aa: CASSFGGAAGGPLHF
cdr3_nt: TGTGCCAGCAGTTTTGGCGGGGCGGCCGGCGGTCCCCTCCACTTT

d_call: .
clone_size: .
v_call: TRBV15
cdr3_length: 17
j_call: TRBJ1-5
cdr3_aa: CATSITTLQGLRGPQHF
cdr3_nt: TGTGCCACCAGCATAACCACCCTACAAGGGTTAAGAGGGCCCCAGCATTTT

d_call: .
clone_size: once
v_call: TRBV7-9
cdr3_length: 13
j_call: TRBJ1-1
cdr3_aa: CASSLEMNTEAFF
cdr3_nt: TGTGCCAGCAGCTTAGAGATGAACACTGAAGCTTTCTTT

d_call: .
clone_size: .
v_call: TRBV19
cdr3_length: 13
j_call: TRBJ1-5
cdr3_aa: CASTPSGSQPQHF
cdr3_nt: TGTGCCAGTACCCCCTCCGGTAGTCAGCCCCAGCATTTT

d_call: TRBD1
clone_size: .
v_call: TRBV30
cdr3_length: 15
j_call: TRBJ1-1
cdr3_aa: CAWLGTGRPGTEAFF
cdr3_nt: TGTGCCTGGTTGGGGACAGGGAGGCCGGGCACTGAAGCTTTCTTT

d_call: .
clone_size: .
v_call: TRBV7-9
cdr3_length: 14
j_call: TRBJ1-5
cdr3_aa: CASSTDSGFEPQHF
cdr3_nt: TGTGCCAGCAGCACGGACAGTGGGTTTGAGCCCCAGCATTTT

d_call: .
clone_size: .
v_call: TRBV28
cdr3_length: 13
j_call: TRBJ1-1
cdr3_aa: CASSLHGGAEAFF
cdr3_nt: TGTGCCAGCAGTTTGCACGGGGGGGCTGAAGCTTTCTTT

d_call: TRBD2
clone_size: .
v_call: TRBV7-6
cdr3_length: 16
j_call: TRBJ2-3
cdr3_aa: CASSPLAGVNADTQYF
cdr3_nt: TGTGCCAGCAGCCCTTTAGCGGGAGTAAACGCAGATACGCAGTATTTT

d_call: TRBD1
clone_size: .
v_call: TRBV29-1
cdr3_length: 16
j_call: TRBJ1-4
cdr3_aa: CSVAGTGGSTNEKLFF
cdr3_nt: TGCAGCGTTGCCGGGACAGGGGGGTCAACTAATGAAAAACTGTTTTTT

d_call: TRBD1
clone_size: once
v_call: TRBV28
cdr3_length: 14
j_call: TRBJ1-1
cdr3_aa: CASSGTGAEFEAFF
cdr3_nt: TGTGCCAGCTCTGGGACAGGGGCGGAATTTGAAGCTTTCTTT

d_call: .
clone_size: .
v_call: TRBV6-6
cdr3_length: 15
j_call: TRBJ1-1
cdr3_aa: CASSYSGVLNTEAFF
cdr3_nt: TGTGCCAGCAGTTACTCGGGGGTACTGAACACTGAAGCTTTCTTT

d_call: .
clone_size: .
v_call: TRBV24-1
cdr3_length: 14
j_call: TRBJ1-2
cdr3_aa: CATSDPDRLGGYTF
cdr3_nt: TGTGCCACCAGTGATCCCGACAGGCTGGGAGGCTACACCTTC

d_call: .
clone_size: .
v_call: TRBV6-5
cdr3_length: 13
j_call: TRBJ1-1
cdr3_aa: CASKETPKAEAFF
cdr3_nt: TGTGCCAGCAAGGAAACGCCGAAGGCAGAAGCTTTCTTT

d_call: .
clone_size: .
v_call: TRBV4-1
cdr3_length: 16
j_call: TRBJ2-1
cdr3_aa: CASSQDGGPSYNEQFF
cdr3_nt: TGCGCCAGCAGCCAAGATGGCGGGCCCTCCTACAATGAGCAGTTCTTC

d_call: .
clone_size: .
v_call: TRBV6-5
cdr3_length: 13
j_call: TRBJ2-7
cdr3_aa: CASSRDISYEQYF
cdr3_nt: TGTGCCAGCAGTCGGGACATCTCCTACGAGCAGTACTTC

d_call: .
clone_size: .
v_call: TRBV2
cdr3_length: 14
j_call: TRBJ2-1
cdr3_aa: CASSRVVLDNEQFF
cdr3_nt: TGTGCCAGCAGTAGGGTAGTATTAGACAATGAGCAGTTCTTC

d_call: .
clone_size: .
v_call: TRBV28
cdr3_length: 14
j_call: TRBJ1-3
cdr3_aa: CASSETFAGNTIYF
cdr3_nt: TGTGCCAGCAGTGAGACATTCGCTGGAAACACCATATATTTT

d_call: .
clone_size: .
v_call: TRBV11-3
cdr3_length: 14
j_call: TRBJ2-5
cdr3_aa: CASSGRGSQETQYF
cdr3_nt: TGTGCCAGCAGCGGGAGAGGGTCCCAAGAGACCCAGTACTTC

d_call: TRBD1
clone_size: few
v_call: TRBV5-5
cdr3_length: 15
j_call: TRBJ2-1
cdr3_aa: CASSSTGGAGYEQFF
cdr3_nt: TGTGCCAGCAGCTCGACAGGGGGCGCGGGCTATGAGCAGTTCTTC

d_call: .
clone_size: .
v_call: TRBV2
cdr3_length: 12
j_call: TRBJ2-1
cdr3_aa: CASSDRGFEQFF
cdr3_nt: TGTGCCAGCAGTGATCGGGGTTTTGAGCAGTTCTTC